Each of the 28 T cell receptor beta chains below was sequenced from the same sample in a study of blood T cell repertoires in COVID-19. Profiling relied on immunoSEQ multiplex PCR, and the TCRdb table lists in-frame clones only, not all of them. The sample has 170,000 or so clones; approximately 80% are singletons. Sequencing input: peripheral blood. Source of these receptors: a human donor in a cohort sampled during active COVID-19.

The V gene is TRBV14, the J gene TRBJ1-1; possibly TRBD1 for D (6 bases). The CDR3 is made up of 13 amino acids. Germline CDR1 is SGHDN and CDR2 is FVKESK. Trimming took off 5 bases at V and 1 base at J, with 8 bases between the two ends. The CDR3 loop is CASSSRGNTEAFF. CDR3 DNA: TGTGCCAGCAGCTCCAGGGGGAACACTGAAGCTTTCTTT.

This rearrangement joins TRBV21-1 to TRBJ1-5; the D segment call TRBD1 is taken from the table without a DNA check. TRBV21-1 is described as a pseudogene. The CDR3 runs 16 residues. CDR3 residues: CASSTASDREGQPQHF. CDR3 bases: TGTGCCAGCAGTACCGCCTCCGACAGGGAAGGTCAGCCCCAGCATTTT.

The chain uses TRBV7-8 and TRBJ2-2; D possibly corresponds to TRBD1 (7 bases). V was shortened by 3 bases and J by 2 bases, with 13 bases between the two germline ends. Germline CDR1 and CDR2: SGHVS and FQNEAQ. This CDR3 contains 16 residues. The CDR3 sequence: CASSFGGGGNTGELFF. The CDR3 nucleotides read TGTGCCAGCAGCTTTGGAGGGGGCGGAAACACCGGGGAGCTGTTTTTT.

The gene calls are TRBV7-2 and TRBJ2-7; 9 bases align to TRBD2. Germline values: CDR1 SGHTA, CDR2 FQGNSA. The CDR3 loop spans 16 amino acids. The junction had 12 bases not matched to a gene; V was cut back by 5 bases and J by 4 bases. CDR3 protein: CASSHHGAGGLYEQYF. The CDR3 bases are TGTGCCAGCAGCCACCACGGGGCGGGGGGGCTGTACGAGCAGTACTTC.

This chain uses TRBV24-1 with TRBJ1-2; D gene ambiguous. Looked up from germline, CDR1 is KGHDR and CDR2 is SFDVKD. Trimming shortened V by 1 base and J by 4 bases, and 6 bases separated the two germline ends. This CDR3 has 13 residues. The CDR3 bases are TGTGCCACCAGTGATTTCGAGGCCTATGGCTACACCTTC. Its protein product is CATSDFEAYGYTF.

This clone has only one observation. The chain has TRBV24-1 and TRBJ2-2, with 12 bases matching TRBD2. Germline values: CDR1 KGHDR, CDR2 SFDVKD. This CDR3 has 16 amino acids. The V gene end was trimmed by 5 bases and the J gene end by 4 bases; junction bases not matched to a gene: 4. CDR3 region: CATSGTSGTSTGELFF. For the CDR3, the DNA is TGTGCCACCAGTGGGACTAGCGGGACCTCCACCGGGGAGCTGTTTTTT.

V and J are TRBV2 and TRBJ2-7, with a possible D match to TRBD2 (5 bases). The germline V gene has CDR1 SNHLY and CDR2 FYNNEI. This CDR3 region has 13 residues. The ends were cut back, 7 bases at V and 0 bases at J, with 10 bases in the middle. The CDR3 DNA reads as TGTGCCAGCAATAGGAGGAGCTCCTACGAGCAGTACTTC. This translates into CASNRRSSYEQYF.

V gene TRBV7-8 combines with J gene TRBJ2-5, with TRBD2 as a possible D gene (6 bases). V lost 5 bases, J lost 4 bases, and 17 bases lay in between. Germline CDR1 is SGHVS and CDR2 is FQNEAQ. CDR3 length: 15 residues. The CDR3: CASSQIRGSGETQYF. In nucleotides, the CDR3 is TGTGCCAGCAGCCAGATACGGGGGAGCGGAGAGACCCAGTACTTC.

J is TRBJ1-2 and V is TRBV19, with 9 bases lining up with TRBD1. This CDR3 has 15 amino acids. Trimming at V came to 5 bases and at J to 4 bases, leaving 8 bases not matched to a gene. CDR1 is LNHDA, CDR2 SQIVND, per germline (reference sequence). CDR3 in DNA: TGTGCCAGTAGTTACCCGACAGGGGGTAGCTATGGCTACACCTTC. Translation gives CASSYPTGGSYGYTF.

CDR3 loop: CAISGDRAPTEAFF. The CDR3 DNA reads as TGTGCCATCAGTGGGGACAGGGCGCCCACTGAAGCTTTCTTT. The rearrangement uses TRBV10-3 and TRBJ1-1; 9 nucleotides line up with TRBD1. This CDR3 comprises 14 residues. CDR1 ENHRY and CDR2 SYGVKD come from the germline V gene. V lost 4 bases and J lost 4; bases outside the gene matches: 4.

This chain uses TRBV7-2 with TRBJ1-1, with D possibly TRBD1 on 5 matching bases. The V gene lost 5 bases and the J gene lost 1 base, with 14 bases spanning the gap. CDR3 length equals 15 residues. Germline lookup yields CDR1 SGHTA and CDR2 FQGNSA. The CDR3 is CASSPSQGRNTEAFF. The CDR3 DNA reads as TGTGCCAGCAGCCCATCCCAGGGCCGGAACACTGAAGCTTTCTTT. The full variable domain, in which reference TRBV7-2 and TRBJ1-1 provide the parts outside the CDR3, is GAGVSQSPSNKVTEKGKDVELRCDPISGHTALYWYRQSLGQGLEFLIYFQGNSAPDKSGLPSDRFSAERTGGSVSTLTIQRTQQEDSAVYLCASSPSQGRNTEAFFGQGTRLTVV.

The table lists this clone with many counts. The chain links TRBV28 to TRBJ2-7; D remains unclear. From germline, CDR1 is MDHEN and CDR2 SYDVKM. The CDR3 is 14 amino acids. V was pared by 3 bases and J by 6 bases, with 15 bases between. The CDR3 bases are TGTGCCAGCAGTTTCGAAGGTGGAGCGTTCGAGCAGTACTTC. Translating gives CASSFEGGAFEQYF. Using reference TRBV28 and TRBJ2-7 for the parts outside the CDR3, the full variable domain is DVKVTQSSRYLVKRTGEKVFLECVQDMDHENMFWYRQDPGLGLRLIYFSYDVKMKEKGDIPEGYSVSREKKERFSLILESASTNQTSMYLCASSFEGGAFEQYFGPGTRLTVT.

The CDR3 nucleotides read TGTGCCAGTAGTAGAACGAGGGGGCCGGGCACTGAAGCTTTCTTT. Its protein product is CASSRTRGPGTEAFF. The chain carries TRBV19 and TRBJ1-1; 7 bases align to TRBD1. CDR1 LNHDA and CDR2 SQIVND come from the germline V gene (reference sequence). Unmatched junction bases numbered 9, after V lost 4 bases and J lost 4 bases. The CDR3 covers 15 residues. The entire variable domain, with the rest obtained from reference TRBV19 and TRBJ1-1, is as follows: DGGITQSPKYLFRKEGQNVTLSCEQNLNHDAMYWYRQDPGQGLRLIYYSQIVNDFQKGDIAEGYSVSREKKESFPLTVTSAQKNPTAFYLCASSRTRGPGTEAFFGQGTRLTVV.

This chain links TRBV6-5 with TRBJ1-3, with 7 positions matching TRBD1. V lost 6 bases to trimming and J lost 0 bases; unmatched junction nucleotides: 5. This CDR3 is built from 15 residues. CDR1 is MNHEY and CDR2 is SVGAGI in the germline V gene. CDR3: CASSRTGHSGNTIYF. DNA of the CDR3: TGTGCCAGCAGCCGGACAGGACACTCTGGAAACACCATATATTTT.

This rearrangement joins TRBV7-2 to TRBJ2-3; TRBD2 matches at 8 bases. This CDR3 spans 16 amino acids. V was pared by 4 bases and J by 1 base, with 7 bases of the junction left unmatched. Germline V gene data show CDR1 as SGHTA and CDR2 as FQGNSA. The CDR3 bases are TGTGCCAGCAGCTCTTCCAGCGGGGGCGGCACAGATACGCAGTATTTT. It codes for CASSSSSGGGTDTQYF.

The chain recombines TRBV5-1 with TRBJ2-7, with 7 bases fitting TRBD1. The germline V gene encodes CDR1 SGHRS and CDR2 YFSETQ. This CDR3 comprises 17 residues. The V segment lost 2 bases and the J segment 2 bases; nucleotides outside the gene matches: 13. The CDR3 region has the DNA TGCGCCAGCAGCTTCCAGACAGGGTGGGGCTCTACCTACGAGCAGTACTTC. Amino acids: CASSFQTGWGSTYEQYF.

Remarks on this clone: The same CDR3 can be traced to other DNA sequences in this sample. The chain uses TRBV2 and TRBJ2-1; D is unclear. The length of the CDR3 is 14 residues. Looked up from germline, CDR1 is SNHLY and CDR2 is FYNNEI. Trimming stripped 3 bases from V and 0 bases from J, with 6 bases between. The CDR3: CASSDSSSYNEQFF. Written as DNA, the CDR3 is TGTGCCAGCAGTGACTCCTCCTCCTACAATGAGCAGTTCTTC.

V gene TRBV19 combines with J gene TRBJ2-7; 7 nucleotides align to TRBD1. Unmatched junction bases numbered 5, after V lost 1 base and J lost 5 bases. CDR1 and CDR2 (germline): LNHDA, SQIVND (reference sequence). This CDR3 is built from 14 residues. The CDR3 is CASSIGTGANEQYF. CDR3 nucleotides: TGTGCCAGTAGTATAGGTACAGGGGCTAACGAGCAGTACTTC.

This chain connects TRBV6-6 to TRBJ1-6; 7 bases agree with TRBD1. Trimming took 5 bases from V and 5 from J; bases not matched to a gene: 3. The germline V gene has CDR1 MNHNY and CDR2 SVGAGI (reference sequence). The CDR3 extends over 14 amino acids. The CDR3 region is CASSLDRDNSPLHF. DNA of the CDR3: TGTGCCAGCAGTCTTGACAGGGATAATTCACCCCTCCACTTT.

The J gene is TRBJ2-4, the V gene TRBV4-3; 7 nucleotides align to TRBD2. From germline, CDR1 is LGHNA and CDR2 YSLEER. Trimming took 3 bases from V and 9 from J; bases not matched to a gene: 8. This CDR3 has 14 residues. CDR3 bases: TGCGCCAGCAGCCAGGGGGGGGAGGGTCGCATTCAGTACTTC. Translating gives CASSQGGEGRIQYF.

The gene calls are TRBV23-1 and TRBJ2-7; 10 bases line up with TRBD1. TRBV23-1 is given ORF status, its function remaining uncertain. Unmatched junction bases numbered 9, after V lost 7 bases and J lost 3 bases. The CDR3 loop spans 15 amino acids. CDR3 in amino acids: CASNSRQGAIYEQYF. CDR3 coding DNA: TGCGCCAGCAACTCTAGACAGGGGGCAATCTACGAGCAGTACTTC.

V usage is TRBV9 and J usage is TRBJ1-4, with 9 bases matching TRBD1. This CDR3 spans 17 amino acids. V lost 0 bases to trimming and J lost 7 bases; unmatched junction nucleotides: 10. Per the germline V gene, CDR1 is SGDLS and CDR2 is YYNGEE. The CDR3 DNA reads TGTGCCAGCAGCGTAGATGGGACAGGGAGTTCGGGTGAAAAACTGTTTTTT. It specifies CASSVDGTGSSGEKLFF.

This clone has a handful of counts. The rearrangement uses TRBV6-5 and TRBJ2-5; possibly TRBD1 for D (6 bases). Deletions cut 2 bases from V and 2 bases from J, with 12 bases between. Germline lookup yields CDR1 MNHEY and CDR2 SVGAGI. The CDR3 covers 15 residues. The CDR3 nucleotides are TGTGCCAGCAGTTACCAGGGCAGGGGACAAGAGACCCAGTACTTC. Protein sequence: CASSYQGRGQETQYF.

CDR3 amino acids: CASSIRQGWDEQYF. CDR3 in DNA: TGTGCCAGTAGTATACGACAGGGTTGGGACGAGCAGTACTTC. The chain couples TRBV19 to TRBJ2-7, with 7 positions matching TRBD1. Germline V gives CDR1 LNHDA, CDR2 SQIVND (reference sequence). Germline trimming cut 2 bases from V and 5 bases from J; bases unmatched to any gene: 6. The CDR3 runs to 14 residues. Complete variable domain (other parts from reference TRBV19 and TRBJ2-7): DGGITQSPKYLFRKEGQNVTLSCEQNLNHDAMYWYRQDPGQGLRLIYYSQIVNDFQKGDIAEGYSVSREKKESFPLTVTSAQKNPTAFYLCASSIRQGWDEQYFGPGTRLTVT.

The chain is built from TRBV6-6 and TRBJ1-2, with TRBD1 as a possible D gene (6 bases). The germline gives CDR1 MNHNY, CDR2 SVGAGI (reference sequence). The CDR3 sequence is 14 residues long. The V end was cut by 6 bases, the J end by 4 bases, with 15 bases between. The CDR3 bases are TGTGCCAGCAGCCAGAACAGGGTAGGCTATGGCTACACCTTC. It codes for CASSQNRVGYGYTF.

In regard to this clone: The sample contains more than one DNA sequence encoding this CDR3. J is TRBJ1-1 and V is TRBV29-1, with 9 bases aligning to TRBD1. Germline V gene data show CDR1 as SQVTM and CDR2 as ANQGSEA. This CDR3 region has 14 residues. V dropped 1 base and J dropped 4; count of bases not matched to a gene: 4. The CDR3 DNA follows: TGCAGCGTTGAAGTCCGGACAGGGGTCACTGAAGCTTTCTTT. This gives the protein CSVEVRTGVTEAFF.

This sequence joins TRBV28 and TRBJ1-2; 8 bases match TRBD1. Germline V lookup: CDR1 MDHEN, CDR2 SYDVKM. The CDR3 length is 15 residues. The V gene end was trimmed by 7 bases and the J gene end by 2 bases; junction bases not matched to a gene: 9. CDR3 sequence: CASTTGGGENYGYTF. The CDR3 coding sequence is TGTGCCAGCACCACAGGGGGAGGGGAAAACTATGGCTACACCTTC.

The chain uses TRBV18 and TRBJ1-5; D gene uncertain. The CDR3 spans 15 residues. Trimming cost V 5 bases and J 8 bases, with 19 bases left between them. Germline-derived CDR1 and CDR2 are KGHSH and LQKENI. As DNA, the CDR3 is TGTGCCAGCTCATCAACCAGCGGTCCTGAGGAGCCCCAGCATTTT. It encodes CASSSTSGPEEPQHF.